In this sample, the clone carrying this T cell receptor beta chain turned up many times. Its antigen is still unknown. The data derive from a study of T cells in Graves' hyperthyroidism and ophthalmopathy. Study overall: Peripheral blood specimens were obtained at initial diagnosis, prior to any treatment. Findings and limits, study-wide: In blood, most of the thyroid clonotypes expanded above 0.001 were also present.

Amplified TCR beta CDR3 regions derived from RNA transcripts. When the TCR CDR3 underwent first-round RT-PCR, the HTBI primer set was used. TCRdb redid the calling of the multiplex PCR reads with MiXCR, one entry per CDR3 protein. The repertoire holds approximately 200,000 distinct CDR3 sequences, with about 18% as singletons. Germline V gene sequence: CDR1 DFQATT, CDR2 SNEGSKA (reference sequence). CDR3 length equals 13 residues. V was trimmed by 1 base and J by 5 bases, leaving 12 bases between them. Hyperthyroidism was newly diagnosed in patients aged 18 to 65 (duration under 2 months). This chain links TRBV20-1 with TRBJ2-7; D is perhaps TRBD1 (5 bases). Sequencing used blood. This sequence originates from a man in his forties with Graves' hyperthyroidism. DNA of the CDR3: TGCAGTGCTAGAGGTCAGGGTACCCACGAGCAGTACTTC. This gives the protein CSARGQGTHEQYF.